This T cell receptor beta chain was observed in a study of CD8+CD57+ T cells in acquired aplastic anemia. Study overall: Roughly 3 ug was the average amount of DNA from sorted CD4+ and CD8+ cells.

Trimming stripped 8 bases from V and 4 bases from J, with 12 bases between. The length of the CDR3 is 14 residues. Profiles of TCR beta VDJ and CDR3 were generated from a genomic DNA template. TCRdb independently ran MiXCR on the reads; one entry per CDR3 protein. The table has more than 250,000 distinct CDR3 sequences, around 82% seen once; the top ten hold less than 50%. Patients picked for sequencing had shown CD8+CD57+ cell expansion detected by flow cytometry. Among the patients, all had severe acquired aplastic anemia. The chain uses TRBV12-3 or TRBV12-4 and TRBJ2-6; unclear D gene. Sample: sorted CD4+, CD8+, or CD8+CD57+ T cells (not recorded which) from PBMCs. This receptor was taken from a human donor with aplastic anemia. In nucleotides, the CDR3 is TGTGCCAGCGGCGGAATAGCCGGGGCCAACGTCCTGACTTTC. The encoded protein is CASGGIAGANVLTF.